What follows is one T cell receptor (beta chain) and its context. Its target is not known. The assay was immunoSEQ multiplex PCR, and TCRdb's table has in-frame clones only and misses some. The sample contains about 33,000 clones, around 90% of which appear only once. This sample is drawn from a study of neoadjuvant nivolumab and ipilimumab in lung cancer. Study-wide results and limits: Pathologic regression was not significantly tied to TCR clonality. Resected tumors had greater TCR richness and clonality than uninvolved lung.

The TCR was taken from an adult with non-small cell lung cancer. The sequences come from peripheral blood, collected after neoadjuvant nivolumab, alone or with ipilimumab, at or shortly before surgery.

The CDR3 DNA sequence: TGTGCCAACCGACTGCTGATGAACACTGAAGCTTTCTTT. It encodes CANRLLMNTEAFF. V gene TRBV2 combines with J gene TRBJ1-1; D gene ambiguous. CDR1 SNHLY and CDR2 FYNNEI come from the germline V gene. This CDR3 spans 13 amino acids. With 10 bases removed from V and 0 bases from J, the gap between germline ends came to 12 bases.